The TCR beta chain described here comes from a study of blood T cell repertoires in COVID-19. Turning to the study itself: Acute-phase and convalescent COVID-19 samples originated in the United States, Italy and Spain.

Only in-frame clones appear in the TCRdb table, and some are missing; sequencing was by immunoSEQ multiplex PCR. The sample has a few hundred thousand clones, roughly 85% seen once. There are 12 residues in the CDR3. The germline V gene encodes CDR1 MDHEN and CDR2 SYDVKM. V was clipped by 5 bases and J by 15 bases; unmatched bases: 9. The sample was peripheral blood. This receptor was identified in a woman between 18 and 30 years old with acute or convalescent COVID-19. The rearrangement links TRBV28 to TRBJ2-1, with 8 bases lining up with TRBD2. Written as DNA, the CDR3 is TGTGCCAGCAGTCCCCAGCGGGAGAAATGGTTCTTC. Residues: CASSPQREKWFF.